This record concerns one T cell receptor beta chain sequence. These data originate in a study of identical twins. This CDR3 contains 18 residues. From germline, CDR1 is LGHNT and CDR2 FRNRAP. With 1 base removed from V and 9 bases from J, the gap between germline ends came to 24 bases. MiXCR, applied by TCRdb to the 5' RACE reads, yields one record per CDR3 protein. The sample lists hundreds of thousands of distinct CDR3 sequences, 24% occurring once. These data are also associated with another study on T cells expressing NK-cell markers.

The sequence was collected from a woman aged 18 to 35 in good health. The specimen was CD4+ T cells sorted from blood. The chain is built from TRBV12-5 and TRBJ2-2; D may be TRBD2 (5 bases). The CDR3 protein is CASGLAKSRPGISWELFF. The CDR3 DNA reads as TGTGCTAGTGGTTTGGCCAAGTCACGTCCGGGGATAAGTTGGGAGCTGTTTTTT. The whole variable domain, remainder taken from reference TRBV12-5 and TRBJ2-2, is DARVTQTPRHKVTEMGQEVTMRCQPILGHNTVFWYRQTMMQGLELLAYFRNRAPLDDSGMPKDRFSAEMPDATLATLKIQPSEPRDSAVYFCASGLAKSRPGISWELFFGEGSRLTVL.